This T cell receptor (beta chain) stems from a study of blood T cell repertoires in COVID-19. Study summary: The origin of the acute and convalescent COVID-19 samples was the United States, Italy and Spain.

Trimming took 0 bases from V and 0 from J, leaving 4 bases between them. Germline V gene data show CDR1 as SGDLS and CDR2 as YYNGEE. CDR3 length: 15 residues. Profiling relied on immunoSEQ multiplex PCR, and the TCRdb table lists in-frame clones only, not all of them. This sample carries 90,000 or so clones, more than 70% of them seen once, and the ten largest clones take approximately 0.45%. The sample was peripheral blood. The chain carries TRBV9 and TRBJ1-6; D not certain. This TCR was sampled from a man in his 60s with acute or convalescent COVID-19. CDR3 loop: CASSVESSYNSPLHF. CDR3 bases: TGTGCCAGCAGCGTAGAGAGCTCCTATAATTCACCCCTCCACTTT.